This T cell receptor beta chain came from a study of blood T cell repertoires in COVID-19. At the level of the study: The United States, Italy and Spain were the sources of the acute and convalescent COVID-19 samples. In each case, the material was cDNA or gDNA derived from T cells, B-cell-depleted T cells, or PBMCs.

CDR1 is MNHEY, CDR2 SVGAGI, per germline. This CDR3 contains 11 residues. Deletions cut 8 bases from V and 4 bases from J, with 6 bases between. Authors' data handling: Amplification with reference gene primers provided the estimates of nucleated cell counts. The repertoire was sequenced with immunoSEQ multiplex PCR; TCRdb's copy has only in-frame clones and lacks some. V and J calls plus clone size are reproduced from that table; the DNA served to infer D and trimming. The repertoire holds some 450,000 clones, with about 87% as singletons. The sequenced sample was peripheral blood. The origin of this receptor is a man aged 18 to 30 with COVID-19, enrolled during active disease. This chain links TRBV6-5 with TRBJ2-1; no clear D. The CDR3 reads CASPKYNEQFF. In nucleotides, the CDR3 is TGTGCCAGCCCCAAATACAATGAGCAGTTCTTC.